This entry concerns a single T cell receptor (beta chain). Its target is not known. Looked up from germline, CDR1 is SGDLS and CDR2 is YYNGEE. Trimming removed 2 bases at V and 0 bases at J, with 18 bases between. CDR3 length equals 18 residues. Data came from immunoSEQ multiplex PCR; TCRdb stores just in-frame clones and leaves some out. The profile covers about 65,000 clones, with around nine tenths appearing a single time and over 0.3% taken by the ten largest. This sample was included in a study of OX40 agonist ivuxolimab in advanced cancers. Study-wide context: Ivuxolimab, an agonistic anti-OX40 (CD134) antibody, was given to patients. Dose-escalation patients' cancers were hepatocellular carcinoma, melanoma, renal cell or head and neck cancer.

Study-level points and caveats: The specificity for antigen of the expanded peripheral T cells was not determined. Partial responders at 0.1-3.0 mg/kg showed near-lowest clonal expansion.

This chain uses TRBV9 with TRBJ1-3; D perhaps matches TRBD1 (5 bases). The receptor was derived from an adult with an advanced solid tumor such as melanoma, head and neck, liver or kidney cancer. Specimen: CD4+ or CD8+ T cells sorted from blood, collected in a trial of the OX40 agonist ivuxolimab. The CDR3 DNA reads TGTGCCAGCAGCGTCTTTAGTCGGGGGGATACCTCTGGAAACACCATATATTTT. Amino acids: CASSVFSRGDTSGNTIYF. The variable domain in full, with the rest retrieved from reference TRBV9 and TRBJ1-3, is DSGVTQTPKHLITATGQRVTLRCSPRSGDLSVYWYQQSLDQGLQFLIQYYNGEERAKGNILERFSAQQFPDLHSELNLSSLELGDSALYFCASSVFSRGDTSGNTIYFGEGSWLTVV.